The rows below give T cell receptor beta chains drawn from one sample of a study of shared clonotypes between healthy human individuals. Generated by immunoSEQ multiplex PCR, the TCRdb table keeps only in-frame clones and is missing some. The table shows 150,000 to 200,000 clones, with over 85% occurring only once. The sample taken for sequencing was naive CD4+ T cells sorted from blood. These receptors were collected from a woman between 25 and 40 years old in good health. The CDR3 runs from the conserved cysteine through the conserved F or W. The order of the fields is V gene, J gene, D gene, clone size, CDR3 length, CDR3 DNA, CDR3 protein. The D gene is left open where the match is weak. Expanded clones are given a class, and other clones once, few, many or no size at all.

>TRBV30|TRBJ2-7|TRBD1|NA|14
TGTGCCTGGACGGATGGAGACAGGGGATTGAAGCAGTACTTC
CAWTDGDRGLKQYF
>TRBV5-1|TRBJ2-5|TRBD2|NA|17
TGCGCCAGCAGCTTGGAGTCTAGCGGGAGGACTGGAGAGACCCAGTACTTC
CASSLESSGRTGETQYF
>TRBV10-3|TRBJ2-7|NA|once|14
TGTGCCATCAGTGAGGTGGGGCACCCCTACGAGCAGTACTTC
CAISEVGHPYEQYF
>TRBV19|TRBJ1-1|NA|NA|14
TGTGCCAGTAGTATAGAATGGCTGAACACTGAAGCTTTCTTT
CASSIEWLNTEAFF
>TRBV5-5|TRBJ2-7|NA|NA|16
TGTGCCAGCAGCTTTGGGTGGAGCGGCTTCTCCTACGAGCAGTACTTC
CASSFGWSGFSYEQYF
>TRBV29-1|TRBJ2-5|NA|NA|12
TGCAGCGTTGTGGGGGGTGGGGAGACCCAGTACTTC
CSVVGGGETQYF
>TRBV28|TRBJ1-2|NA|NA|12
TGTGCCAGCAGTTTGGGATATTCGGGCTACACCTTC
CASSLGYSGYTF
>TRBV28|TRBJ2-5|NA|NA|12
TGTGCCAGCAGTTTAAATCAAGAGACCCAGTACTTC
CASSLNQETQYF
>TRBV19|TRBJ1-3|NA|NA|12
TGTGCCAGTAGTATCCCTGGAAACACCATATATTTT
CASSIPGNTIYF
>TRBV2|TRBJ2-7|NA|NA|14
TGTGCCAGCAGAGCTCGGGACAAATCCTACGAGCAGTACTTC
CASRARDKSYEQYF